This TCR beta chain was sequenced in a study of shared clonotypes between healthy human individuals. Sequenced by immunoSEQ multiplex PCR; TCRdb stores in-frame clones only, minus some. The data contain more than 2,000,000 clones, approximately 93% of them singletons. The sample consisted of naive CD4+ T cells from PBMCs. Subset specified: CD45RA+ positively selected. The sequence was obtained from a man between 18 and 35 years old in good health. Some clones in this sample may be carry-over from other donors' samples.

CDR3 nucleotide sequence: TGTGCCAGCAGCTTAGGTCAGACGAACACTGAAGCTTTCTTT. This gives the protein CASSLGQTNTEAFF. This chain uses TRBV11-2 with TRBJ1-1; D gene uncertain. Trimming cost V 1 base and J 1 base, with 7 bases left between them. Germline V CDR1 and CDR2: SGHAT, FQNNGV. The CDR3 length is 14 residues.